This paragraph reports one T cell receptor beta chain. V trimming: 10 bases; J trimming: 1 base; junction bases outside the gene matches: 5. The germline CDR1 and CDR2 sequences are SNHLY and FYNNEI. CDR3 length: 14 residues. The data were obtained in a study of blood T cell repertoires in COVID-19. Across the study: Some COVID-19 samples were acute and others convalescent; all came from the United States, Italy and Spain. Sources were T cells, B-cell-depleted T cells, or PBMCs; the material itself was cDNA or gDNA.

In the source study's methods: Amplified reference gene primers provided the basis for estimating nucleated cell counts. Repertoires were generated with immunoSEQ multiplex PCR, while TCRdb's copy carries only in-frame clones and drops some. The V and J calls and the clone size are those of that table, but D and trimming were determined from the DNA. The sample records about 140,000 clones, about three quarters being singletons. The sequence derives from a woman aged 50 to 60 with active or convalescent COVID-19. The gene calls are TRBV2 and TRBJ1-3; 9 bases fit TRBD1. Material: peripheral blood. CDR3 DNA: TGTGCCAAACAGGGGGCCAGTTCTGGAAACACCATATATTTT. This sequence encodes CAKQGASSGNTIYF.